Following are 28 T cell receptor beta chains from one sample sequenced in a study of tissue T cells after allogeneic stem cell transplantation. This sample's time point: mouse harvest day 7 after allogeneic transplant. Tail vein injection delivered 10^7 T-cell-depleted bone marrow cells and 10^6 splenic CD5+ T cells. Produced via immunoSEQ multiplex PCR; TCRdb's table is partial and in-frame only. The repertoire includes about 4,200 clones, 59% of them detected once, and 29% sits in the top ten. Material for sequencing was spleen. Receptor source: a female BALB/c mouse given C57BL/6 T cells with graft-versus-host disease after an allogeneic hematopoietic cell transplant.

About this clone: Mouse germline and gene names are used. The read terminates 1 residue ahead of where the CDR3 ends, so the germline J gene completes it. The chain couples TRBV19 to TRBJ1-1, with a possible D match to TRBD1 (5 bases). Germline-derived CDR1 and CDR2 are FNHDT and SITEND (reference sequence). The V and J ends lost 1 base and 4 bases respectively, with 8 bases between them. The CDR3 is made up of 13 amino acids. CDR3 bases read: TGTGCCAGCAGTATAAAGGGGAGCACAGAAGTCTTC. It is translated as CASSIKGSTEVF. In full, the CDR3 reads CASSIKGSTEVFF.

A note on this clone: Genes here carry mouse names. The DNA ends 1 residue before the CDR3 does, and the rest of the CDR3 is filled in from the germline J gene. The gene calls are TRBV13-2 and TRBJ1-1; 8 nucleotides align to TRBD1. The junction had 9 bases not matched to a gene; V was cut back by 7 bases and J by 4 bases. The CDR3 has 14 residues. CDR1 NNHNN and CDR2 SYGAGS come from the germline V gene (reference sequence). Incomplete CDR3 DNA: TGTGCCAGCAGTGTGGGCAGGGGGCGCACAGAAGTCTTC. Residues: CASSVGRGRTEVF. The entire CDR3 sequence reads CASSVGRGRTEVFF.

This clone showed up just a few times. Mouse gene names apply. The DNA ends 1 residue before the CDR3 does, and the rest of the CDR3 is filled in from the germline J gene. The chain combines TRBV31 with TRBJ1-2, with D possibly TRBD1 on 6 matching bases. Germline V lookup: CDR1 GKSSPN, CDR2 SITVG. The CDR3 runs to 13 residues. Trimming pared 1 base from V and 0 bases from J, leaving 6 bases between. This CDR3 is CAWSQGANSDYTF. The sequenced CDR3 bases are TGTGCCTGGAGTCAGGGGGCAAACTCCGACTACACC. Based on the CDR3 plus reference TRBV31 and TRBJ1-2, the full variable domain is AQTIHQWPVAEIKAVGSPLSLGCTIKGKSSPNLYWYWQATGGTLQQLFYSITVGQVESVVQLNLSASRPKDDQFILSTEKLLLSHSGFYLCAWSQGANSDYTFGSGTRLLVI.

The count of this clone is one. The gene names here belong to mouse. The CDR3 extends 1 residue past the end of the read, so its final part is completed from the germline J gene. The chain uses TRBV13-3 and TRBJ2-3, with D unclear. Trimming removed 0 bases at V and 0 bases at J, with 8 bases between. The CDR3 has 15 amino acids. From germline, CDR1 is NNHDY and CDR2 SYVADS. Incomplete CDR3 DNA: TGTGCCAGCAGTGATGGCAGACCTAGTGCAGAAACGCTGTAT. This gives the protein CASSDGRPSAETLY. The complete CDR3 protein is CASSDGRPSAETLYF.

With regard to this clone: All gene names here are mouse names. Sequencing ends 1 residue short of the CDR3 end; the germline J gene provides the rest. This chain uses TRBV12-2 with TRBJ2-7, with TRBD1 matching 11 bases. The CDR3 spans 15 residues. Trimming cost V 0 bases and J 0 bases; bases outside gene matches: 0. Germline lookup yields CDR1 SGHLS and CDR2 HYDKME. The sequenced part of the CDR3 DNA is TGTGCCAGCTCTCTCGGGACAGGGGGCTCCTATGAACAGTAC. Its translation is CASSLGTGGSYEQY. The CDR3 in full is CASSLGTGGSYEQYF.

A word on this clone: Mouse gene names apply. The CDR3 end falls 1 residue outside the read, so it is completed with the germline J gene. The chain employs TRBV26 and TRBJ2-4; 8 nucleotides align to TRBD2. The CDR3 length is 14 residues. Trimming cost V 2 bases and J 5 bases; bases outside gene matches: 3. Per germline, CDR1 KGHPV and CDR2 FQNQEV (reference sequence). CDR3 loop: CASSLMGGGNTLYF. Incomplete CDR3 DNA: TGTGCCAGCAGTCTGATGGGGGGGGGAAACACCTTGTAC.

In its sample, this clone was seen a few times. Mouse germline and gene names are used. The CDR3 end is not reached by the read, which stops 1 residue before it; the germline J gene fills it in. The V call is TRBV16, the J call TRBJ1-3; no clear D. CDR1 is SGHSA and CDR2 is FRNQAP in the germline V gene. Trimming cost V 1 base and J 0 bases, with 4 bases left between them. This CDR3 has 14 amino acids. The CDR3 loop is CASSLALSGNTLYF. CDR3 bases read: TGTGCAAGCAGCTTAGCACTTTCTGGAAATACGCTCTAT.

This clone was recorded a few times. Gene names and germline match the mouse. The read halts 1 residue ahead of the CDR3 end, with the missing end drawn from the germline J gene. The genes are TRBV16 and TRBJ2-5, with TRBD1 matching over 7 bases. V lost 4 bases to trimming and J lost 3 bases; unmatched junction nucleotides: 4. Per germline, CDR1 SGHSA and CDR2 FRNQAP. CDR3 length: 14 amino acids. The sequenced part of the CDR3 DNA is TGTGCAAGCAGCTCACAGGGGATGCAAGACACCCAGTAC. Protein: CASSSQGMQDTQY. The complete CDR3 reads CASSSQGMQDTQYF.

This clone was counted between two and nine times. Gene names and germline match the mouse. CDR3 sequence: CGARESGQNTLYF. The sequenced part of the CDR3 DNA is TGTGGTGCTAGGGAATCGGGTCAAAACACCTTGTAC. The V call is TRBV20, the J call TRBJ2-4; D not resolved. The CDR3 end lies 1 residue beyond the end of the read and is filled in from the germline J gene. CDR3 length: 13 amino acids. Germline CDR1 and CDR2: GFQATS and STVNSAI. With 0 bases removed from V and 1 base from J, the gap between germline ends came to 5 bases.

Only one count was recorded for this clone. These gene names are mouse names. Coverage ceases 1 residue before the CDR3 finishes, and the germline J gene fills in the end. The chain has TRBV13-1 and TRBJ2-5; TRBD2 agrees at 7 bases. V lost 0 bases, J lost 5 bases, and 6 bases stayed unmatched. This CDR3 contains 15 residues. Germline CDR1 reads NSHNY; CDR2 reads SYGAGN. The CDR3 is CASSDAGGEGDTQYF. CDR3 bases read: TGTGCCAGCAGTGATGCCGGGGGGGAGGGAGACACCCAGTAC.

Note on this clone: The gene names here belong to mouse. The CDR3 end lies 1 residue beyond the end of the read and is filled in from the germline J gene. The V gene is TRBV13-2, the J gene TRBJ2-7, with D perhaps TRBD1 (5 bases). Germline CDR1 NNHNN, CDR2 SYGAGS (reference sequence). The CDR3 consists of 13 residues. Trimming shortened V by 0 bases and J by 4 bases, and 8 bases separated the two germline ends. The CDR3 sequence: CASGDADIYEQYF. CDR3 DNA, as far as it was read: TGTGCCAGCGGTGATGCGGACATTTATGAACAGTAC.

On this clone itself: Mouse germline and gene names are used. The read ends 1 residue early relative to the CDR3; the germline J gene fills the gap. The chain employs TRBV13-1 and TRBJ2-4; D is perhaps TRBD1 (6 bases). This CDR3 region has 16 residues. The V end lost 5 bases, the J end lost 2 bases, and 18 bases lay between the germline ends. CDR1 is NSHNY, CDR2 SYGAGN, per germline. CDR3 bases read: TGTGCCAGCAGGGGGAACTACAGGGCTGATCAAAACACCTTGTAC. Translation: CASRGNYRADQNTLY. The whole CDR3 sequence reads CASRGNYRADQNTLYF.

This clone was found once. All gene names here are mouse names. The DNA ends 1 residue before the CDR3 does, and the rest of the CDR3 is filled in from the germline J gene. The chain is built from TRBV13-1 and TRBJ1-1, with 8 bases that match TRBD1. The CDR3 has 13 amino acids. Germline-derived CDR1 and CDR2 are NSHNY and SYGAGN. V lost 4 bases to trimming and J lost 8 bases; unmatched junction nucleotides: 7. Partial CDR3 DNA: TGTGCCAGCAGTCCGCAGGGGGCTTTGGAAGTCTTC. Its translation is CASSPQGALEVF. The whole CDR3 region reads CASSPQGALEVFF.

Comments on this clone: Mouse gene names and germline throughout. Sequencing ends 1 residue short of the CDR3 end; the germline J gene provides the rest. The genes are TRBV15 and TRBJ1-3; 7 positions match TRBD1. Germline lookup yields CDR1 SGHND and CDR2 FRSKSL. The CDR3 runs to 15 residues. V shed 4 bases, J shed 0 bases, and the junction held 3 bases outside the gene matches. CDR3 DNA (partial): TGTGCCAGCAGTTGGGACAGCCCTTCTGGAAATACGCTCTAT. It specifies CASSWDSPSGNTLY. The full-length CDR3 reads as CASSWDSPSGNTLYF.

Note on this clone: Gene names denote mouse genes. The sequence runs out 1 residue before the end of the CDR3; the remainder is reconstructed from the germline J gene. The chain uses TRBV5 and TRBJ2-5, with 7 bases fitting TRBD1. J was trimmed by 4 bases and V by 5 bases; bases with no gene match: 3. This CDR3 region has 13 residues. Germline CDR1 reads LGHNA; CDR2 reads YNLKQL (reference sequence). The covered CDR3 bases are TGTGCCAGCAGCTATACAGGGGAAGACACCCAGTAC. The encoded protein is CASSYTGEDTQY. The whole CDR3 region reads CASSYTGEDTQYF.

This clone has a single count. Gene and germline names: mouse. The CDR3 reads CTCSAYEQYF. The DNA read from the CDR3 is TGCACCTGCAGTGCTTATGAACAGTAC. This chain connects TRBV1 to TRBJ2-7; no reliable D call. The read gets to within 1 residue of the CDR3 end, and the germline J gene fills in the rest. This CDR3 spans 10 amino acids. V was trimmed by 3 bases and J by 4 bases, leaving 1 base between them. Germline V CDR1 and CDR2: NSQYPW, LRSPGD (reference sequence).

As concerns this clone: The genes are named according to mouse. The missing CDR3 end, 1 residue past where the read stops, is filled in from the germline J gene. The chain uses TRBV20 and TRBJ1-5, with D possibly TRBD1 on 6 matching bases. Germline assignment: CDR1 GFQATS and CDR2 STVNSAI. This CDR3 region has 13 residues. V dropped 6 bases and J dropped 1 base, with 10 bases sitting between them. CDR3 bases read: TGTGGTGCCGCCGGGACAAACAACCAGGCTCCGCTT. Amino acids: CGAAGTNNQAPL. The entire CDR3 sequence reads CGAAGTNNQAPLF.

This clone was detected only a few times. These gene names are mouse names. The CDR3 DNA, read in part, is TGTGCCAGCAGCAGGGACAGAAACTCCGACTACACC. Its protein is CASSRDRNSDYT. The full CDR3 sequence reads CASSRDRNSDYTF. J is TRBJ1-2 and V is TRBV3; 7 nucleotides agree with TRBD1. The read terminates 1 residue before the CDR3 end, so the remaining end is supplied by the germline J gene. V shed 5 bases and J 1 base; nucleotides not matched to a gene: 1. Germline V lookup: CDR1 SNHLY, CDR2 FYNGKV (reference sequence). The CDR3 totals 13 residues.

A note on this clone: Gene names refer to mouse genes. Coverage ceases 1 residue before the CDR3 finishes, and the germline J gene fills in the end. V usage is TRBV13-2 and J usage is TRBJ2-4; 11 bases are shared with TRBD2. The length of the CDR3 is 18 residues. Germline assignment: CDR1 NNHNN and CDR2 SYGAGS (reference sequence). After removal of 0 bases from V and 0 bases from J, the junction contained 6 bases not matched to a gene. Incomplete CDR3 DNA: TGTGCCAGCGGTGATGCAAGAGGACTGGGGGGAAGTCAAAACACCTTGTAC. Its protein is CASGDARGLGGSQNTLY. The whole CDR3 sequence reads CASGDARGLGGSQNTLYF.

Concerning this clone: Mouse gene names apply. The sequenced fragment ends 1 residue before the CDR3 boundary, so the rest is inferred from the germline J gene. V gene TRBV5 combines with J gene TRBJ2-3, with 12 nucleotides matching TRBD2. The CDR3 sequence is 16 residues long. The germline CDR1 and CDR2 sequences are LGHNA and YNLKQL (reference sequence). The V and J ends lost 0 bases and 3 bases, in that order; junction bases with no gene match: 1. The CDR3 protein is CASSQEGTGGAETLYF. The sequenced CDR3 bases are TGTGCCAGCAGCCAAGAGGGGACTGGGGGGGCAGAAACGCTGTAT.

Regarding this clone: Mouse gene names and germline throughout. With the read ending 1 residue before the CDR3 end, the germline J gene is used to fill in that end. J is TRBJ1-1 and V is TRBV19; 9 bases match TRBD1. The V gene end was trimmed by 4 bases and the J gene end by 10 bases; junction bases not matched to a gene: 5. In germline, CDR1 is FNHDT, CDR2 SITEND (reference sequence). This CDR3 region has 12 residues. CDR3 DNA (partial): TGTGCCAGCAGTCGGGACAGGGACGGAGTCTTC. Protein: CASSRDRDGVF. The entire CDR3 protein reads CASSRDRDGVFF.

This clone was detected a few times. Mouse names are used for the genes. The read finishes 1 residue shy of the CDR3 end, and the germline J gene is used to complete it. V is TRBV17 and J is TRBJ1-2; D might be TRBD1 (6 bases). CDR1 and CDR2 (germline): MNHDT, YYDKIL. The CDR3 spans 14 residues. The V gene lost 2 bases and the J gene lost 0 bases, with 7 bases spanning the gap. Partial CDR3 DNA: TGTGCTAGCAGTAGAAGGGGGGCAAACTCCGACTACACC. Protein: CASSRRGANSDYT. The complete CDR3 reads CASSRRGANSDYTF. Full variable domain (rest looked up from reference TRBV17 and TRBJ1-2): DTTVKQNPRYKLARVGKPVNLICSQTMNHDTMYWYQKKPNQAPKLLLFYYDKILNREADTFEKFQSSRPNNSFCSLYIGSAGLEYSAMYLCASSRRGANSDYTFGSGTRLLVI.

Comments on this clone: The gene names given are mouse names. The read terminates 1 residue before the CDR3 end, so the remaining end is supplied by the germline J gene. This rearrangement joins TRBV26 to TRBJ1-1, with D maybe TRBD1 (5 bases). The V end was cut by 6 bases, the J end by 0 bases, with 8 bases between. CDR3 length equals 13 residues. Looked up from germline, CDR1 is KGHPV and CDR2 is FQNQEV (reference sequence). CDR3 loop: CASRRGQNTEVFF. The CDR3 bases that were read are TGTGCCAGCAGACGGGGACAGAACACAGAAGTCTTC.

On this clone itself: Gene names follow the mouse nomenclature. The observed sequence ends 1 residue before the CDR3 terminus, with the missing tail filled in from the germline J gene. The chain joins TRBV5 to TRBJ2-1, with D tentatively TRBD1 (6 bases). V gave up 4 bases and J gave up 4 bases, with 8 bases separating them. The CDR3 runs 13 residues. CDR1 and CDR2 (germline): LGHNA, YNLKQL (reference sequence). The sequenced part of the CDR3 DNA is TGTGCCAGCAGCCCGGACAGATATGCTGAGCAGTTC. Translated: CASSPDRYAEQF. The entire CDR3 reads CASSPDRYAEQFF.

This clone was observed a few times. The genes are named according to mouse. The read terminates 1 residue before the CDR3 end, so the remaining end is supplied by the germline J gene. The rearrangement joins TRBV19 to TRBJ2-7, with 12 bases identical to TRBD2. V shed 2 bases and J 4 bases; nucleotides not matched to a gene: 1. CDR1 is FNHDT, CDR2 SITEND, per germline (reference sequence). The CDR3 has 14 residues. This chain's CDR3 is CASSMGTGGYEQYF. Partial CDR3 DNA: TGTGCCAGCAGTATGGGGACTGGGGGGTATGAACAGTAC. The complete variable domain, with remaining parts taken from reference TRBV19 and TRBJ2-7, reads GGIITQTPKFLIGQEGQKLTLKCQQNFNHDTMYWYRQDSGKGLRLIYYSITENDLQKGDLSEGYDASREKKSSFSLTVTSAQKNEMAVFLCASSMGTGGYEQYFGPGTRLTVL.

Concerning this clone: Mouse germline and gene names are used. Read sequence stops 1 residue before the CDR3 end, and the germline J gene provides the missing end. This sequence joins TRBV23 and TRBJ2-5. CDR3 length equals 14 residues. Germline V CDR1 and CDR2: KGHTA, FQNQQP. This CDR3 is CSSSHGVNQDTQYF. The sequenced part of the CDR3 DNA is TGCTCCAGCAGTCATGGAGTTAACCAAGACACCCAGTAC. Together with reference TRBV23 and TRBJ2-5, the CDR3 gives the full variable domain: DAAVTQKPRYLIKMKGQEAEMKCIPEKGHTAVFWYQQKQSKELKFLIYFQNQQPLDQIDMVKERFSAVCPSSSLCSLGIRTCEAEDSALYLCSSSHGVNQDTQYFGPGTRLLVL.

Regarding this clone: The genes are named according to mouse. Read coverage stops 1 residue before the CDR3 terminus; the germline J gene supplies the remainder. This chain connects TRBV23 to TRBJ2-5; the listed D gene, TRBD1, was not tested against the DNA. The CDR3 totals 14 residues. Germline-derived CDR1 and CDR2 are KGHTA and FQNQQP. CDR3 loop: CSSSQWTGGDTQYF. CDR3 DNA, as far as it was read: TGCTCCAGCAGTCAATGGACAGGGGGAGACACCCAGTAC.

A word on this clone: One end of the junction varies from germline; a read error may be responsible. Gene names refer to mouse genes. Coverage ceases 1 residue before the CDR3 finishes, and the germline J gene fills in the end. Other DNA sequences from this sample encode an identical CDR3 as well. This sequence joins TRBV13-2 and TRBJ2-3; TRBD2 matches at 11 bases. The CDR3 totals 16 residues. The germline V gene has CDR1 NNHNN and CDR2 SYGAGS (reference sequence). CDR3 DNA, as far as it was read: TGTGCCCGCGGGGGGCGGGGACTGGGGGTTGCAGAAACGCTGTAT. This encodes CARGGRGLGVAETLY. The whole CDR3 protein reads CARGGRGLGVAETLYF.